This entry lists 31 T cell receptor beta chains sequenced from one sample in a study of blood T cells in healthy people across ages. Then a second PCR, running roughly 7 to 12 cycles, was carried out with a sample-barcoded 5' primer and a J-beta primer mix. TCRdb passed the 5' RACE reads through MiXCR, listing each CDR3 protein once. The sample contains nearly 800,000 distinct CDR3 sequences, approximately 60% of which appear only once. Material: blood. Receptor source: a man aged 35 to 55 in good health.

The V gene is TRBV2, the J gene TRBJ2-1, with D possibly matching TRBD2 (6 bases). CDR3 length: 15 residues. From germline, CDR1 is SNHLY and CDR2 FYNNEI. Between the trimmed V and J ends, which lost 8 bases and 9 bases, there was a span of 23 bases. The CDR3 region has the DNA TGTGCCAGCGGGCTAGGCGGGATAGGTTCCGGTGAGCAGTTCTTC. It encodes CASGLGGIGSGEQFF.

V is TRBV4-1 and J is TRBJ2-7; 9 positions match TRBD2. This CDR3 is 13 amino acids long. The ends lost 3 bases at V and 6 bases at J; junction bases unmatched: 3. Germline V CDR1 and CDR2: MGHRA, YSYEKL. The CDR3 reads CASSQAGGAEQYF. CDR3 in DNA: TGCGCCAGCAGCCAGGCGGGAGGGGCCGAGCAGTACTTC.

This clonotype was detected only once. The chain recombines TRBV28 with TRBJ2-5; D gene ambiguous. The last part of the DNA fits TRBJ2-7 better; the J call may be wrong. Germline loops: CDR1 MDHEN, CDR2 SYDVKM. The CDR3 sequence is 14 residues long. CDR3 sequence reads: CASGDPAPEYEQYF. The CDR3 nucleotides read TGTGCCAGCGGAGACCCAGCCCCCGAGTACGAGCAGTACTTC.

The chain links TRBV4-2 to TRBJ2-7; 12 bases are a match to TRBD2. The CDR3 is 18 residues long. Germline-derived CDR1 and CDR2 are LGHNA and YNFKEQ. The V gene end was trimmed by 1 base and the J gene end by 7 bases; junction bases not matched to a gene: 14. CDR3 sequence: CASSQVPPSGGAYNEQYF. In DNA form, the CDR3 reads TGTGCCAGCAGCCAAGTGCCGCCTAGCGGGGGGGCCTACAATGAGCAGTACTTC.

This clonotype was detected a few times. The chain combines TRBV4-3 with TRBJ2-1; D is possibly TRBD2 (6 bases). V was trimmed by 0 bases and J by 8 bases, leaving 20 bases between them. The CDR3 sequence is 17 residues long. Looked up from germline, CDR1 is LGHNA and CDR2 is YSLEER. This chain's CDR3 is CASSQDATSPSGDEQFF. CDR3 bases: TGCGCCAGCAGCCAAGATGCGACTAGTCCGAGTGGCGATGAGCAGTTCTTC.

The rearrangement joins TRBV6-5 to TRBJ2-5, with TRBD2 as a possible D gene (6 bases). With 0 bases removed from V and 3 bases from J, the gap between germline ends came to 11 bases. Per germline, CDR1 MNHEY and CDR2 SVGAGI. The CDR3 covers 15 residues. The CDR3 DNA is TGTGCCAGCAGTTACTCGATCGGGGGTGAAGAGACCCAGTACTTC. Translating it yields CASSYSIGGEETQYF.

This clonotype has more than one count but fewer than ten. The V gene is TRBV7-9, the J gene TRBJ1-2; D is undetermined. CDR3 length equals 11 residues. Per the germline V gene, CDR1 is SEHNR and CDR2 is FQNEAQ (reference sequence). The V gene lost 2 bases and the J gene lost 8 bases, with 6 bases spanning the gap. The CDR3 DNA is TGTGCCAGCAGCTTACCGGAAGGCTACACCTTC. Protein sequence: CASSLPEGYTF.

Of note for this clonotype: Its ends do not fully match the called genes, so a read error is possible. The rearrangement uses TRBV10-3 and TRBJ2-3; either TRBD1 or TRBD2 may fit D (6 bases each). Germline values: CDR1 ENHRY, CDR2 SYGVKD. The CDR3 covers 15 residues. The CDR3 loop is CANRASEGDTDTQYF. CDR3 DNA sequence: TGTGCCAACCGCGCTAGCGAGGGGGACACAGACACGCAGTATTTT.

This chain links TRBV24-1 with TRBJ2-5; 8 bases are shared with TRBD1. CDR3 length: 16 residues. Looked up from germline, CDR1 is KGHDR and CDR2 is SFDVKD. The trim removed 4 bases at V and 2 bases at J, leaving 8 bases unmatched. CDR3 amino acids: CATSDHGQGEQETQYF. CDR3 coding DNA: TGTGCCACCAGTGACCACGGACAGGGAGAACAAGAGACCCAGTACTTC.

The chain links TRBV12-3 or TRBV12-4 to TRBJ2-7; D may match TRBD1 or TRBD2 (5 bases each). V shed 4 bases and J shed 2 bases, with 18 bases lying between them. The CDR3 runs to 16 residues. CDR3 in DNA: TGTGCCAGCAGTTCTATCCCGGGACGGCTAACCTACGAGCAGTACTTC. Translation gives CASSSIPGRLTYEQYF.

The chain employs TRBV27 and TRBJ2-1, with 10 bases aligning to TRBD2. The junction had 15 bases not matched to a gene; V was cut back by 10 bases and J by 3 bases. CDR1 and CDR2 (germline): MNHEY, SMNVEV (reference sequence). The CDR3 sequence is 17 residues long. CDR3 region: CAIAGAGGSMGYNEQFF. DNA for the CDR3: TGTGCCATCGCGGGAGCGGGAGGGAGTATGGGCTACAATGAGCAGTTCTTC.

The sample holds a few counts of this clonotype. The chain joins TRBV29-1 to TRBJ2-5; D is perhaps TRBD1 or TRBD2 (5 bases each). V gave up 6 bases and J gave up 2 bases, with 10 bases separating them. CDR1 and CDR2 (germline): SQVTM, ANQGSEA. The CDR3 is 12 residues long. CDR3 sequence: CSVGPQQETQYF. Written as DNA, the CDR3 is TGCAGCGTGGGACCACAGCAAGAGACCCAGTACTTC.

This chain links TRBV20-1 with TRBJ2-3; possible D gene TRBD2, 6 bases. The CDR3 has 19 amino acids. Looked up from germline, CDR1 is DFQATT and CDR2 is SNEGSKA (reference sequence). V was clipped by 0 bases and J by 2 bases, with 24 bases between them. The CDR3 nucleotides read TGCAGTGCTAGAGATCTATCGGCGGGGCCAGAAGGGGTCACAGATACGCAGTATTTT. It is translated as CSARDLSAGPEGVTDTQYF.

The chain carries TRBV12-3 or TRBV12-4 and TRBJ2-7; D assignment may be TRBD1 or TRBD2 (5 bases each). There are 15 residues in the CDR3. Trimming removed 6 bases from V and 4 bases from J, with 19 bases in between. CDR3 bases: TGTGCCAGCAGCCCTGGGACGCCCTCATTTTACGAGCAGTACTTC. Translation gives CASSPGTPSFYEQYF.

The V and J genes are TRBV20-1 and TRBJ2-4; 11 nucleotides align to TRBD2. The J call is uncertain, as TRBJ2-7 better fits the DNA end. CDR1 is DFQATT and CDR2 is SNEGSKA in the germline V gene (reference sequence). This CDR3 is built from 15 residues. As DNA, the CDR3 is TGCAGTGCTAGAGACGTAGCGGGAGGGCCTAACGAGCAGTACTTC. This codes for CSARDVAGGPNEQYF.

J is TRBJ2-5 and V is TRBV29-1; the D is unclear. TRBJ2-7 explains the end of the DNA better; the J call may be wrong. Per germline, CDR1 SQVTM and CDR2 ANQGSEA. CDR3 length equals 14 residues. As DNA, the CDR3 is TGCAGCGTTGAACTGGGTTGGCCGAACTACGAGCAGTACTTC. Its translation: CSVELGWPNYEQYF.

The chain has TRBV29-1 and TRBJ2-6; D gene uncertain. The CDR3 has 15 residues. Trimming left V 4 bases short and J 0 bases short, with 10 bases between. From germline, CDR1 is SQVTM and CDR2 ANQGSEA. The CDR3 nucleotides are TGCAGCGTTGCAGGAATTAGCTCTGGGGCCAACGTCCTGACTTTC. Translating it yields CSVAGISSGANVLTF.

This rearrangement joins TRBV24-1 to TRBJ2-3, with 7 bases aligning to TRBD2. Germline V CDR1 and CDR2: KGHDR, SFDVKD. Trimming at V came to 0 bases and at J to 2 bases, leaving 4 bases not matched to a gene. The length of the CDR3 is 16 residues. The CDR3 loop is CATSDLVAGATDTQYF. In DNA, the CDR3 is TGTGCCACCAGTGATTTGGTTGCGGGAGCCACAGATACGCAGTATTTT.

The rearrangement uses TRBV20-1 and TRBJ1-6, with D tentatively TRBD1 (5 bases). There are 18 residues in the CDR3. Germline CDR1 and CDR2: DFQATT and SNEGSKA (reference sequence). V was clipped by 6 bases and J by 8 bases, with 29 bases between them. CDR3 residues: CSAPTEGPGPPYYSPLHF. CDR3 DNA: TGCAGTGCCCCAACGGAGGGGCCGGGGCCGCCTTACTATTCACCCCTCCACTTT.

V and J are TRBV20-1 and TRBJ2-5; D gene unclear. The CDR3 consists of 15 residues. Germline loops: CDR1 DFQATT, CDR2 SNEGSKA (reference sequence). Trimming pared 0 bases from V and 5 bases from J, leaving 16 bases between. The CDR3 DNA sequence: TGCAGTGCTAGAGATTGGGCGTCAGTGGAGGAGACCCAGTACTTC. Residues: CSARDWASVEETQYF.

In its sample, this clonotype was seen once. J is TRBJ2-1 and V is TRBV5-1, with 10 bases fitting TRBD1. Germline CDR1 is SGHRS and CDR2 is YFSETQ. The CDR3 contains 16 residues. With V trimmed by 4 bases and J by 2 bases, 6 bases remained unmatched. The CDR3 loop is CASSPPGTGAYNEQFF. CDR3 nucleotides: TGCGCCAGCAGCCCCCCCGGGACAGGGGCCTACAATGAGCAGTTCTTC.

This clonotype was seen only once. The chain recombines TRBV27 with TRBJ1-1; 7 bases fit TRBD1. Trimming removed 1 base from V and 4 bases from J; junction bases left unmatched: 6. Germline CDR1 is MNHEY and CDR2 is SMNVEV (reference sequence). The CDR3 has 15 residues. CDR3 protein: CASSLLTGRGTEAFF. CDR3 DNA: TGTGCCAGCAGTTTATTGACAGGGCGCGGCACTGAAGCTTTCTTT.

The V gene is TRBV14, the J gene TRBJ2-6; 8 bases map to TRBD1. The ends lost 1 base at V and 6 bases at J; junction bases unmatched: 2. The V gene's germline CDR1 is SGHDN and CDR2 FVKESK. The CDR3 is 15 residues long. CDR3 amino acids: CASSQAQGVANVLTF. The CDR3 bases are TGTGCCAGCAGCCAAGCACAGGGGGTGGCCAACGTCCTGACTTTC.

The rearrangement links TRBV19 to TRBJ1-2; a weak D match, TRBD1 (6 bases). V was trimmed by 8 bases and J by 1 base, leaving 20 bases between them. Germline lookup yields CDR1 LNHDA and CDR2 SQIVND (reference sequence). This CDR3 spans 16 amino acids. CDR3 in DNA: TGTGCCAGTTGGCAAATCCGGACAGACGATAACTATGGCTACACCTTC. It is translated as CASWQIRTDDNYGYTF.

This clonotype was picked up a small number of times. The chain links TRBV15 to TRBJ2-5; D is undetermined. Germline-derived CDR1 and CDR2 are LNHNV and YYDKDF (reference sequence). The CDR3 sequence is 12 residues long. V dropped 5 bases and J dropped 4 bases, with 8 bases sitting between them. CDR3 nucleotide sequence: TGTGCCACCAGCCTCCTCTTAGAGACCCAGTACTTC. This gives the protein CATSLLLETQYF.

This clonotype was counted a few times. The chain carries TRBV5-1 and TRBJ2-2; D may be TRBD1 (6 bases). Germline V gives CDR1 SGHRS, CDR2 YFSETQ. This CDR3 region has 14 residues. V was pared by 3 bases and J by 3 bases, with 9 bases between. In nucleotides, the CDR3 is TGCGCCAGCAGCTCGGACAGTTACACCGGGGAGCTGTTTTTT. Its protein is CASSSDSYTGELFF.

In nucleotides, the CDR3 is TGTGCCAGCAGTGAATCAGGGGGTGCGGGAAGTCCACTCTTATACAATGAGCAGTTCTTC. Its translation is CASSESGGAGSPLLYNEQFF. This chain links TRBV25-1 with TRBJ2-1; the D gene is possibly TRBD1 (7 bases). Per germline, CDR1 MGHDK and CDR2 SYGVNS. The CDR3 totals 20 residues. Trimming cost V 1 base and J 4 bases, with 26 bases left between them.

This clonotype was picked up one time. V is TRBV2 and J is TRBJ2-5; possibly TRBD1 for D (6 bases). The CDR3 runs to 15 residues. V dropped 0 bases and J dropped 5 bases, with 13 bases sitting between them. The V gene's germline CDR1 is SNHLY and CDR2 FYNNEI. The CDR3 DNA reads TGTGCCAGCAGTGAAGCTTGGGGGCCCGAGGAGACCCAGTACTTC. Translated: CASSEAWGPEETQYF.

This clonotype has a handful of counts. This chain joins TRBV12-3 or TRBV12-4 and TRBJ2-5, with 7 bases aligning to TRBD1. The ends lost 5 bases at V and 3 bases at J; junction bases unmatched: 12. CDR3 length: 16 residues. CDR3 loop: CASSQASGQSKETQYF. For the CDR3, the DNA is TGTGCCAGCAGTCAGGCTTCGGGACAGTCAAAAGAGACCCAGTACTTC.

V usage is TRBV6-5 and J usage is TRBJ2-1; the match to TRBD2 covers 7 bases. The germline gives CDR1 MNHEY, CDR2 SVGAGI. The CDR3 is made up of 18 amino acids. V dropped 0 bases and J dropped 8; count of bases not matched to a gene: 16. The CDR3 reads CASSYSIPGRAGMDEQFF. The CDR3 DNA follows: TGTGCCAGCAGTTACTCGATCCCGGGACGAGCGGGGATGGATGAGCAGTTCTTC.

The V call is TRBV6-1, the J call TRBJ2-4, with 7 bases aligning to TRBD2. The CDR3 covers 15 residues. The junction had 16 bases not matched to a gene; V was cut back by 8 bases and J by 9 bases. Germline assignment: CDR1 MNHNS and CDR2 SASEGT. The CDR3 loop reads CASGLAAPGLSIQYF. The DNA for the CDR3 is TGTGCCAGCGGGCTAGCGGCCCCCGGACTAAGCATTCAGTACTTC.